The rows below give T cell receptor beta chains drawn from one sample of a study of blood T cell repertoires in COVID-19. Libraries were prepared by immunoSEQ multiplex PCR; TCRdb keeps only in-frame clonotypes and omits some of them. Of approximately 230,000 clones detected, more than 70% appear once; the ten largest clones hold roughly 5.8%. Specimen: peripheral blood. Every receptor here comes from an elderly man with acute or convalescent COVID-19. Both conserved end residues are part of each CDR3. The D gene is left open where the match is weak. The listing skips clone size in some rows; elsewhere it reads once, few, many or a size class.

J gene | clone size | V gene | D gene | CDR3 DNA | CDR3 protein
TRBJ2-2 | . | TRBV29-1 | . | TGCAGCGTTGGTCACCGAACTAACACCGGGGAGCTGTTTTTT | CSVGHRTNTGELFF
TRBJ2-7 | . | TRBV7-6 | TRBD2 | TGTGCCAGCAGTAAGACTAGCGGGGGGCCCCGGGAGCAGTACTTC | CASSKTSGGPREQYF
TRBJ2-2 | . | TRBV5-1 | . | TGCGCCAGCAGCTTCCGGGACATCACCGGGGAGCTGTTTTTT | CASSFRDITGELFF
TRBJ1-3 | . | TRBV7-9 | . | TGTGCCAGCAGCTTACGGGGAAGGCCCCCCTCTGGAAACACCATATATTTT | CASSLRGRPPSGNTIYF
TRBJ2-3 | . | TRBV15 | . | TGTGCCACCAGCAGAGCCGGACGGAGCGGTACGCAGTATTTT | CATSRAGRSGTQYF
TRBJ1-5 | . | TRBV19 | TRBD1 | TGTGCCAGTATGGGACAGTTCAATCAGCCCCAGCATTTT | CASMGQFNQPQHF
TRBJ1-3 | . | TRBV5-5 | TRBD1 | TGTGCCAGCAGCTGGAGGGACAGAGGGGGGCAGGACACCATATATTTT | CASSWRDRGGQDTIYF
TRBJ1-5 | . | TRBV12-3/TRBV12-4 | . | TGTGCCAGCAGTCTTGGCAATCAGCCCCAGCATTTT | CASSLGNQPQHF
TRBJ2-5 | . | TRBV7-7 | TRBD1 | TGTGCCAGCTCCACAGGGGGCGTAGAGACCCAGTACTTC | CASSTGGVETQYF
TRBJ2-3 | . | TRBV6-1 | TRBD2 | TGTGCCAGCAGTGAGGTTAGCGGGGGGGGTCGAGATACGCAGTATTTT | CASSEVSGGGRDTQYF
TRBJ1-4 | once | TRBV15 | TRBD1 | TGTGCCACCAGCTTCCCGGACAGGCCCCCGCGGTTTTTT | CATSFPDRPPRFF
TRBJ2-5 | . | TRBV19 | TRBD2 | TGTGCCAGTAGTATTGTTAGCGGGGGACAGACCCAGTACTTC | CASSIVSGGQTQYF
TRBJ1-5 | . | TRBV11-2 | . | TGTGCCAGCAGCTTAGATCGGTCGCAGCCCCAGCATTTT | CASSLDRSQPQHF
TRBJ2-3 | . | TRBV7-8 | . | TGTGCCAGCAGCACCACCGGGTCGAGCACAGATACGCAGTATTTT | CASSTTGSSTDTQYF
TRBJ2-7 | few | TRBV28 | TRBD1 | TGTGCCAGCAGTTCAAGACAGGGAATGTCCTACGAGCAGTACTTC | CASSSRQGMSYEQYF
TRBJ2-5 | . | TRBV19 | TRBD2 | TGTGCCAGTAGTATAGGTAGCGGGGGTAAAGAGACCCAGTACTTC | CASSIGSGGKETQYF
TRBJ2-7 | . | TRBV7-2 | . | TGTGCCAGCAGCTTCGACAGGTACTCCTACGAGCAGTACTTC | CASSFDRYSYEQYF
TRBJ1-5 | once | TRBV19 | . | TGTGCCAGTAGTATGGAGGGGACCTCCAATCAGCCCCAGCATTTT | CASSMEGTSNQPQHF
TRBJ1-5 | . | TRBV9 | . | TGTGCCAGCAGCGTAGGGGCAGGGGATCAGCCCCAGCATTTT | CASSVGAGDQPQHF
TRBJ2-7 | once | TRBV5-4 | . | TGTGCCAGCAGCATCGGTACTACCTCCTCCTACGAGCAGTACTTC | CASSIGTTSSYEQYF
TRBJ2-5 | few | TRBV5-6 | . | TGTGCCAGCAGCTTGGTAAAGCCCACGGGAGAGACCCAGTACTTC | CASSLVKPTGETQYF
TRBJ1-5 | . | TRBV2 | . | TGTGCCAGCAGTCCAGCCCAGGGCAGCAATCAGCCCCAGCATTTT | CASSPAQGSNQPQHF
TRBJ1-4 | once | TRBV6-5 | . | TGTGCCAGCGGCAGGAACAAAGCAACTAATGAAAAACTGTTTTTT | CASGRNKATNEKLFF
TRBJ1-2 | . | TRBV5-4 | TRBD1 | TGTGCCAGCAGCCCACCCCGAGACAGGGCACCTTATGGCTACACCTTC | CASSPPRDRAPYGYTF
TRBJ1-6 | . | TRBV6-5 | TRBD1 | TGTGCCAGCGGGGACAGGGGGACCTATAATTCACCCCTCCACTTT | CASGDRGTYNSPLHF
TRBJ2-3 | . | TRBV5-4 | TRBD2 | TGTGCCAGCAGCTCCGCAGCGGGAGGGTGGAGAGATACGCAGTATTTT | CASSSAAGGWRDTQYF
TRBJ2-1 | . | TRBV5-1 | . | TGCGCCAGCAGCTTTAAACGACGGGGGGCAACCTACAATGAGCAGTTCTTC | CASSFKRRGATYNEQFF
TRBJ1-4 | . | TRBV5-1 | . | TGCGCCAGCAGCTTTAGTGACAGGAATGAAAAACTGTTTTTT | CASSFSDRNEKLFF
TRBJ2-1 | . | TRBV9 | TRBD2 | TGTGCCAGCAGCGTTGGGACTAGCGGGAGTAATGAGCAGTTCTTC | CASSVGTSGSNEQFF
TRBJ2-2 | . | TRBV5-1 | TRBD2 | TGCGCCAGCAGCTCGGGACTAGCCGGGGAGCTGTTTTTT | CASSSGLAGELFF
TRBJ2-3 | . | TRBV15 | TRBD2 | TGTGCCACCAGCAGAGAACTAGCGGGAGTACCAGATACGCAGTATTTT | CATSRELAGVPDTQYF
TRBJ2-7 | once | TRBV30 | . | TGTGCCTGGAGCATCCACAGGTCCTACGAGCAGTACTTC | CAWSIHRSYEQYF
TRBJ1-4 | . | TRBV24-1 | . | TGTGCCACCAGTGATTTTAGCACAGGGAAGGAAAAACTGTTTTTT | CATSDFSTGKEKLFF
TRBJ2-7 | . | TRBV7-2 | TRBD2 | TGTGCCAGCAGCTTAGCGCTCAGCGGGAGCATTTACGAGCAGTACTTC | CASSLALSGSIYEQYF
TRBJ1-1 | . | TRBV5-4 | TRBD1 | TGTGCCAGCAGCGTGATGACAGGGGGCGACACTGAAGCTTTCTTT | CASSVMTGGDTEAFF
TRBJ2-1 | . | TRBV19 | . | TGTGCCAGCCTTGAGACCGGGACTGGATACAATGAGCAGTTCTTC | CASLETGTGYNEQFF
TRBJ2-7 | few | TRBV6-5 | . | TGTGCCAGCAGTCCGGGACTCGCTGTCAACGAGCAGTACTTC | CASSPGLAVNEQYF
TRBJ2-7 | . | TRBV18 | . | TGTGCCAGCTCACCACGGGGCAGCTCCTACGAGCAGTACTTC | CASSPRGSSYEQYF
TRBJ1-3 | few | TRBV4-2 | . | TGTGCCAGCAGCCAAGGGACCGGACAGCACTCTGGAAACACCATATATTTT | CASSQGTGQHSGNTIYF
TRBJ1-3 | few | TRBV5-4 | TRBD1 | TGTGCCAGCAGCTTGTCGGGACAGGGCCACTCTGGAAACACCATATATTTT | CASSLSGQGHSGNTIYF
TRBJ1-1 | . | TRBV18 | . | TGTGCCAGCTCACCGAGCGCCATCGGTGAAGCTTTCTTT | CASSPSAIGEAFF
TRBJ2-2 | . | TRBV3-1/TRBV3-2 | . | TGTGCCAGCAGCCAAGATCTGAACACCGGGGAGCTGTTTTTT | CASSQDLNTGELFF
TRBJ2-1 | . | TRBV30 | . | TGTGCCTGGGTTTCAGGGGTAGCCTACAATGAGCAGTTCTTC | CAWVSGVAYNEQFF
TRBJ2-5 | . | TRBV18 | . | TGTGCCAGCTCACCGGACAGTAGGGGATTCACGGAGACCCAGTACTTC | CASSPDSRGFTETQYF
TRBJ2-5 | once | TRBV5-1 | TRBD2 | TGCGCCAGCAGCTTGGCTAGCGGGGAAGAGACCCAGTACTTC | CASSLASGEETQYF
TRBJ2-1 | . | TRBV19 | . | TGTGCCAGTATGTTCTCCACAATTCAGTTCTTC | CASMFSTIQFF
TRBJ1-2 | . | TRBV6-6 | . | TGTGCCAGCAGTTACTTACGGGATGGCTACACCTTC | CASSYLRDGYTF
TRBJ2-1 | few | TRBV3-1/TRBV3-2 | TRBD2 | TGTGCCAGCACCTCCGCGGGGGTTCATGAGCAGTTCTTC | CASTSAGVHEQFF
TRBJ2-5 | . | TRBV2 | TRBD1 | TGTGCCAGCAGGGGACAGGGACGGGAGACCCAGTACTTC | CASRGQGRETQYF
TRBJ2-3 | . | TRBV27 | TRBD2 | TGTGCCAGCAGTTTATCTTGGCGGGAGGGCGGAGATACGCAGTATTTT | CASSLSWREGGDTQYF
TRBJ2-2 | . | TRBV19 | . | TGTGCCAGTAGTATTAATTTTATGGGTGGGCTCGGGGAGCTGTTTTTT | CASSINFMGGLGELFF